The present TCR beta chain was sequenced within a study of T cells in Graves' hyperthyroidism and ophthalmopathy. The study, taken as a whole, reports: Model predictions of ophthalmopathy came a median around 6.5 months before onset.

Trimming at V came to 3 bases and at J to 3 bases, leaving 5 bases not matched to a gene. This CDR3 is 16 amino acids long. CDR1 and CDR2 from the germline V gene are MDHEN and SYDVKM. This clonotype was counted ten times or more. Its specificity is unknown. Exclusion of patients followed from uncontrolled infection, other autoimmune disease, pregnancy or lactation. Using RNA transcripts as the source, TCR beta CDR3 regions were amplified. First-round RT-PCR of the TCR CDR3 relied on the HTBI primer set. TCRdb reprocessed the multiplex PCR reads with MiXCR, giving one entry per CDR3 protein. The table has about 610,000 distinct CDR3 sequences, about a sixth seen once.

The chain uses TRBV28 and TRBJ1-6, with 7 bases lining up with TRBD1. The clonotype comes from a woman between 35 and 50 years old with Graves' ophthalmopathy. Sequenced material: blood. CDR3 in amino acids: CASSFLRDSYNSPLHF. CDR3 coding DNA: TGTGCCAGCAGTTTCCTCCGGGACAGCTATAATTCACCCCTCCACTTT.